The present TCR beta chain was sequenced within a study of early T cells in non-severe SARS-CoV-2 infection. Turning to the study itself: Unpaired chains resulted from sequencing bulk RNA of unsorted whole blood.

The V end lost 7 bases, the J end lost 2 bases, and 14 bases lay between the germline ends. The CDR3 has 13 amino acids. Germline-derived CDR1 and CDR2 are SQVTM and ANQGSEA. Individually, cDNA molecules had unique molecular identifiers attached to them. TCRdb independently ran MiXCR on the 5' RACE reads; one entry per CDR3 protein. This table has more than 60,000 distinct CDR3 sequences, approximately 12% appearing once. Findings and limits, study-wide: Anti-spike CD8 specificities were favored by VDJdb matching, whose results missed private and CD4 specificities.

This clonotype was observed a few times. Its antigen is as yet unknown. V usage is TRBV29-1 and J usage is TRBJ1-1; D remains unclear. This TCR derives from an adult who was a healthcare worker with PCR-confirmed SARS-CoV-2 infection or an uninfected control (not recorded which). The donor label of this sample is uncertain. Sequencing used whole blood, obtained at baseline. The CDR3 region is CSDNLDQNTEAFF. CDR3 DNA: TGCAGCGACAACCTCGACCAAAACACTGAAGCTTTCTTT.